The TCR beta chain described here comes from a study of blood T cell repertoires in COVID-19. In germline, CDR1 is MNHEY, CDR2 SVGEGT. The CDR3 length is 16 residues. V was clipped by 2 bases and J by 4 bases, with 15 bases between them. Sequenced by immunoSEQ multiplex PCR; TCRdb stores in-frame clones only, minus some. There are 300,000 to 400,000 clones in the sample; around 92% occur only once, and about 3% lies in the top ten. The TCR sequence derives from a woman between 25 and 40 years old with COVID-19, enrolled during active disease. The sequenced sample was peripheral blood. This chain joins TRBV6-2 or TRBV6-3 and TRBJ2-1; the D gene is possibly TRBD2 (5 bases). The CDR3 DNA reads TGTGCCAGCAGTTACGAGCCAGCGGAGATATACAATGAGCAGTTCTTC. It is translated as CASSYEPAEIYNEQFF.